This T cell receptor (beta chain) is drawn from a study of vaccination effects on CD4 cells after COVID-19. There are 14 residues in the CDR3. Per the germline V gene, CDR1 is SGHRS and CDR2 is YFSETQ. With V trimmed by 3 bases and J by 6 bases, 3 bases remained unmatched. Libraries were prepared by immunoSEQ multiplex PCR; TCRdb keeps only in-frame clonotypes and omits some of them. Of approximately 25,000 clones listed, about 70% are singletons. Viral peptide pool expansion of antigen-specific CD4+ T cells preceded sequencing in the ViraFEST assay. A 10-day culture period preceded the isolation of CD4+ T cells. Nobody among the vaccine recipients had prior SARS-CoV-2 infection (nucleocapsid antibodies were negative). Some 2 million PBMC were seeded per well and grown in the presence of about 10 IU/ml IL-2 and about 10 ug/ml peptides. In this sample, this clone turned up a few times. Antigen specificity is unknown.

The TCR sequence derives from a human donor who received a COVID-19 vaccine. This chain connects TRBV5-1 to TRBJ1-6; 7 positions match TRBD1. The sample consisted of CD4+ T cells from PBMCs cultured with SARS-CoV-2 spike peptides, taken before COVID-19 vaccination. The CDR3 spells CASSSGQINSPLHF. The CDR3 bases are TGCGCCAGCAGCTCGGGACAGATTAATTCACCCCTCCACTTT.